The T cell receptor beta chain described here comes from a study of blood T cell repertoires in COVID-19. The V and J ends lost 8 bases and 6 bases, in that order; junction bases with no gene match: 11. Per germline, CDR1 MDHEN and CDR2 SYDVKM. The CDR3 is 14 residues long. Assay: immunoSEQ multiplex PCR; the TCRdb copy retains only in-frame clones and omits some. The data hold under 75,000 clones, with around 93% observed a single time. The chain couples TRBV28 to TRBJ2-5, with 8 nucleotides matching TRBD1. Source material: peripheral blood. The receptor was derived from a man in his forties or fifties with active COVID-19. The CDR3 bases are TGTGCCAGCGGTACGGCAGGGGGCCAGAAGACCCAGTACTTC. This sequence encodes CASGTAGGQKTQYF.